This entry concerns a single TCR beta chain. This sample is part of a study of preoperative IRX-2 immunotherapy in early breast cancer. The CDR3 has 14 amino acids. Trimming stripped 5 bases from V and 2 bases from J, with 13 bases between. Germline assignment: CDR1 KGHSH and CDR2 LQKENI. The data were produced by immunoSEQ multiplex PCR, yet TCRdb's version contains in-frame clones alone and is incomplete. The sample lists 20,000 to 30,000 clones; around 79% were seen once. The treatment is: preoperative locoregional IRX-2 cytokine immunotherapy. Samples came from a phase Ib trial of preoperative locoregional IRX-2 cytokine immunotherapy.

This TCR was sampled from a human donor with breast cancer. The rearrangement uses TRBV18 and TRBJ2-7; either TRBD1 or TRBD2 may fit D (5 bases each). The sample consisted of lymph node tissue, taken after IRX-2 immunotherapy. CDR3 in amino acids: CASSAGQGPYEQYF. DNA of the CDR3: TGTGCCAGCTCAGCCGGCCAGGGACCCTACGAGCAGTACTTC. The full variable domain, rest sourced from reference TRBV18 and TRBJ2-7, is NAGVMQNPRHLVRRRGQEARLRCSPMKGHSHVYWYRQLPEEGLKFMVYLQKENIIDESGMPKERFSAEFPKEGPSILRIQQVVRGDSAAYFCASSAGQGPYEQYFGPGTRLTVT.